The clone carrying this TCR beta chain has more than one count but fewer than ten. What it recognizes is unknown. The V gene lost 1 base and the J gene lost 7 bases, with 11 bases spanning the gap. Per germline, CDR1 LGHNA and CDR2 YSLEER. The CDR3 is made up of 15 amino acids. The sample comes from a study of response to subunit inactivated influenza vaccine. Study-wide findings and caveats: The authors offered the suggestion that each seasonal influenza vaccination recruits few new T cells.

TCRdb recomputed calls from the RT-PCR reads with MiXCR, one row per CDR3 protein. The table lists 300,000 to 350,000 distinct CDR3 sequences, over 20% of them singletons. This sequence originates from a man aged 50 to 69 who received an inactivated influenza vaccine. This chain links TRBV4-3 with TRBJ1-6; a possible D gene is TRBD1 (5 bases). Here the sequenced sample was PBMCs from blood, taken 21 months after vaccination. CDR3 nucleotide sequence: TGCGCCAGCAGCCAAGTGTGGGGCGCGAATTCACCCCTCCACTTT. It encodes CASSQVWGANSPLHF.